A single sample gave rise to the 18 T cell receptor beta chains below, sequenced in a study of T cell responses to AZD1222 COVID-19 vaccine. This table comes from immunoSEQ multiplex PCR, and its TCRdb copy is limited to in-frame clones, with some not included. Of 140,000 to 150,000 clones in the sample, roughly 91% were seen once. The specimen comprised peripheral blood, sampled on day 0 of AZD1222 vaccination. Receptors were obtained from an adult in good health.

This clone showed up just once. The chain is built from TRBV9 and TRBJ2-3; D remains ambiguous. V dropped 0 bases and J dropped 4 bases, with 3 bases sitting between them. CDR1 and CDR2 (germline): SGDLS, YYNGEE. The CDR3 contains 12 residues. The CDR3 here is CASSVGADTQYF. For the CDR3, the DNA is TGTGCCAGCAGCGTAGGGGCAGATACGCAGTATTTT.

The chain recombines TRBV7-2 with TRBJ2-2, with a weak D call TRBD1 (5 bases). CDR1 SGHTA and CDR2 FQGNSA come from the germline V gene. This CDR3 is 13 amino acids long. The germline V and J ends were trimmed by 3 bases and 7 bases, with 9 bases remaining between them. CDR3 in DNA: TGTGCCAGCAGCTTGCAGGGTGGCGGGGAGCTGTTTTTT. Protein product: CASSLQGGGELFF.

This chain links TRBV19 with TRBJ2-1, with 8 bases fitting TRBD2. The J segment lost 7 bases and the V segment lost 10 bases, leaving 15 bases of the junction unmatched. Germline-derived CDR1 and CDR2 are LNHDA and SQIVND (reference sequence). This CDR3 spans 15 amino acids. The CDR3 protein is CATTWRGAPVNEQFF. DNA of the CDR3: TGTGCCACGACATGGCGGGGGGCCCCCGTTAATGAGCAGTTCTTC.

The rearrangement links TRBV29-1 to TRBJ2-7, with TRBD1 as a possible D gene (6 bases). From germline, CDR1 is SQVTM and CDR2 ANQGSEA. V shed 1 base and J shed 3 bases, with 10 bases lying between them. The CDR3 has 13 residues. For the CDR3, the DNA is TGCAGCGTTGAAGGACAGGAACTCTACGAGCAGTACTTC. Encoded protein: CSVEGQELYEQYF.

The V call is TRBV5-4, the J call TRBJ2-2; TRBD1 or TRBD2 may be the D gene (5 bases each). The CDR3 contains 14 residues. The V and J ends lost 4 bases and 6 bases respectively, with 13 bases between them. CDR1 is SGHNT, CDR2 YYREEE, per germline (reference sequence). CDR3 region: CASSLGDMAGELFF. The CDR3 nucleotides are TGTGCCAGCAGCCTGGGGGATATGGCCGGGGAGCTGTTTTTT.

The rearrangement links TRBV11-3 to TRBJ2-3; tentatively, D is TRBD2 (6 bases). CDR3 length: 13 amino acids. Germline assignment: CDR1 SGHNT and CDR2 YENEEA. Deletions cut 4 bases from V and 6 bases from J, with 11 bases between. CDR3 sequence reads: CASSWDSMDTQYF. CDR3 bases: TGTGCCAGCAGCTGGGACTCCATGGATACGCAGTATTTT.

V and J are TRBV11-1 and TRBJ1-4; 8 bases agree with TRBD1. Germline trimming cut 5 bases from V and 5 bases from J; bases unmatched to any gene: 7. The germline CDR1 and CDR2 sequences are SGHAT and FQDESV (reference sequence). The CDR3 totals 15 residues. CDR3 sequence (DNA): TGTGCCAGCAGCCCCGGACAGGGCAGCAATGAAAAACTGTTTTTT. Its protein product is CASSPGQGSNEKLFF.

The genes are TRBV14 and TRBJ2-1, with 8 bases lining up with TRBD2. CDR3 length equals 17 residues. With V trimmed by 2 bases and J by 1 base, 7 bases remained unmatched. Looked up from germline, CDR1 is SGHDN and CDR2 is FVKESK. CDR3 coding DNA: TGTGCCAGCAGCCAACTTAAGCGGGAGTGGTCCTACAATGAGCAGTTCTTC. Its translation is CASSQLKREWSYNEQFF.

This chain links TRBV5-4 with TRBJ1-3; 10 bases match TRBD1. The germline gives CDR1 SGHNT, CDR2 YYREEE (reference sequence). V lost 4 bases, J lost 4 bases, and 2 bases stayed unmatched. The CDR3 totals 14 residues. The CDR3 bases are TGTGCCAGCAGCCAGGGACAGGGGGGAAACACCATATATTTT. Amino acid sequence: CASSQGQGGNTIYF.

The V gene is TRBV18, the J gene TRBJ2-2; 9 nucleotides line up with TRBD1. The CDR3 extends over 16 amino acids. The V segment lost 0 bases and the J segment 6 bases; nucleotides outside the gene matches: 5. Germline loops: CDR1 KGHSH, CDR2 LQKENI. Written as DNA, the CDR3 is TGTGCCAGCTCACCACCGGGGACAGGGTTGTCCGGGGAGCTGTTTTTT. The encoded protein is CASSPPGTGLSGELFF.

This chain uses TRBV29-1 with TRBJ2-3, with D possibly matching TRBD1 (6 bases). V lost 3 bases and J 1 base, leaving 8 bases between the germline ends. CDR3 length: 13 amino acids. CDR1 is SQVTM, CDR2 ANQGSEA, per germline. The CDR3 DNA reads TGCAGCGTTGAGCGGACAGGCACAGATACGCAGTATTTT. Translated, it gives CSVERTGTDTQYF.

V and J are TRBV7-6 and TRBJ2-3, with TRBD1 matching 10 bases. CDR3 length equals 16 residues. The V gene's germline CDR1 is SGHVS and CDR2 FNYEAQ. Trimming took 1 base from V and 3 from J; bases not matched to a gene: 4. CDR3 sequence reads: CASSLGTGGNTDTQYF. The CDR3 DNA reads TGTGCCAGCAGCTTAGGGACAGGGGGAAATACAGATACGCAGTATTTT.

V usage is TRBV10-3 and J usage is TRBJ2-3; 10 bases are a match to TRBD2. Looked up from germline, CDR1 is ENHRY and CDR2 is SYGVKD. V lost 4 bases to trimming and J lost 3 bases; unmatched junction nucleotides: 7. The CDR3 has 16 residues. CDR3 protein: CAISVGGSGRTDTQYF. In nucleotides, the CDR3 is TGTGCCATCAGTGTGGGTGGTAGCGGGAGGACAGATACGCAGTATTTT.

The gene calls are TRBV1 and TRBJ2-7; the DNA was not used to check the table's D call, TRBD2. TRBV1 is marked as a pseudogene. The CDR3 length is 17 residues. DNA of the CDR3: TGCACCAGCATCCTCCCCGAAGTGGCGGGGTTCGTGCACGAGCAGTACTTC. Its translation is CTSILPEVAGFVHEQYF.

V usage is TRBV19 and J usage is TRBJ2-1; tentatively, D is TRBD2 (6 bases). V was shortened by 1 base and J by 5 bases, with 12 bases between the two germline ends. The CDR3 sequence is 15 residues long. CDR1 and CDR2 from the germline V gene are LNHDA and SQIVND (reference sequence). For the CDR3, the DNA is TGTGCCAGTAGTATAGGAGCGGGCCCAGACAATGAGCAGTTCTTC. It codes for CASSIGAGPDNEQFF.

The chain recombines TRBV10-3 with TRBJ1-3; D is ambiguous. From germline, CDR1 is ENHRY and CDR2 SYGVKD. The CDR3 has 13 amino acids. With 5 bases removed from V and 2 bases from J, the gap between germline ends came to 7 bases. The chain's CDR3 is CAISPGPGNTIYF. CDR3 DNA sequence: TGTGCCATCAGTCCCGGACCTGGAAACACCATATATTTT.

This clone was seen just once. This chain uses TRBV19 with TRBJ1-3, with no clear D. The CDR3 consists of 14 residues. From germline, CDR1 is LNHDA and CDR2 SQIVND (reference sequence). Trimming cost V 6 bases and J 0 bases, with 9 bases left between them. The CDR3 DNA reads TGTGCCAGTAGATCGGGTAGCTCTGGAAACACCATATATTTT. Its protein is CASRSGSSGNTIYF.

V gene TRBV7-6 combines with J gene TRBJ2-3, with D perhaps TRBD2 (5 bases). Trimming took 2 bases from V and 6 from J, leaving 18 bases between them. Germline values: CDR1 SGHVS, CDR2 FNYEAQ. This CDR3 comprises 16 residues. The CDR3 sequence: CASSLSEGVPGDTQYF. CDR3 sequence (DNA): TGTGCCAGCAGCTTATCCGAGGGAGTTCCGGGGGATACGCAGTATTTT.